This entry concerns a single T cell receptor (beta chain). As yet, its antigen is unknown. These data originate in a study of T cell responses to AZD1222 COVID-19 vaccine. The study, taken as a whole, reports: Donor demographics were predominantly white British with a female majority; clonal diversity may be underestimated. Variant regions that are unmutated are reportedly the target of nearly half of spike-specific TCRs. The study found vaccine-associated CD4 TCRs spanning spike, dominant at 160-218 and 743-854. Researchers took repertoire samples only after the peak T cell response had come.

Sequencing used immunoSEQ multiplex PCR; TCRdb keeps in-frame clones, though not all of them. The sample has about 130,000 clones, approximately 89% seen once; the top ten hold 3.5% to 5%. Trimming took off 2 bases at V and 4 bases at J, with 8 bases between the two ends. This CDR3 comprises 13 residues. Per the germline V gene, CDR1 is PRHDT and CDR2 is FYEKMQ (reference sequence). This sequence joins TRBV13 and TRBJ2-5; D possibly uses TRBD1 or TRBD2 (5 bases each). This clonotype was sampled from an adult who received the AZD1222 COVID-19 vaccine. The sample here was peripheral blood, taken 28 days after the second AZD1222 dose. The CDR3 sequence: CASSLTGAETQYF. The DNA for the CDR3 is TGTGCCAGCAGCTTAACCGGGGCAGAGACCCAGTACTTC.